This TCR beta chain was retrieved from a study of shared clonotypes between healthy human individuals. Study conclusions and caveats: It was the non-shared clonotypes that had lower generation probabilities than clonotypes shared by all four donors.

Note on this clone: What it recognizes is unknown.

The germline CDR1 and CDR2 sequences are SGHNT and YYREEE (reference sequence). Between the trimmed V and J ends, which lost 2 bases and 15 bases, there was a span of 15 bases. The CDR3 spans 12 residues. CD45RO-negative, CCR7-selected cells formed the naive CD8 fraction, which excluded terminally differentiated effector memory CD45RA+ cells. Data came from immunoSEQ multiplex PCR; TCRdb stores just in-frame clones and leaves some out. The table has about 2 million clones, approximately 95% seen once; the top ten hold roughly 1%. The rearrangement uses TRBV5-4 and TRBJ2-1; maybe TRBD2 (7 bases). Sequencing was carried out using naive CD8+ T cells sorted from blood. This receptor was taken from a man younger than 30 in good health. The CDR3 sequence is CASSFLGGVSFF. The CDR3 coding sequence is TGTGCCAGCAGCTTCTTAGGGGGGGTGTCGTTCTTC.